This T cell receptor (beta chain) was retrieved from a study of cytomegalovirus exposure and HLA in healthy donors. Regarding the study as a whole: The study listed 150 to 200 cytomegalovirus-associated TCR beta chains. Rarity characterized most TCR sequences, yet some public TCRs appeared in many donors. Specificity of a few CMV-associated chains for CMV antigens was verified in vitro. Clusters of TCRs from the first cohort tended to co-occur in the 120 or so validation repertoires (as a later analysis found).

Note on this clone: The antigen remains undetermined.

Clones were read by immunoSEQ multiplex PCR, and TCRdb kept only the in-frame ones, dropping some. The sample yields 100,000 to 150,000 clones, around nine tenths seen once. Germline V gives CDR1 SNHLY, CDR2 FYNNEI. V was pared by 8 bases and J by 5 bases, with 12 bases between. This CDR3 comprises 12 residues. The rearrangement links TRBV2 to TRBJ2-5; TRBD1 might be the D (6 bases). The origin of this receptor is a man aged 25-45 years in good health and CMV-seronegative. The specimen was PBMCs. In nucleotides, the CDR3 is TGTGCCAGCCCCAGGGGCGGGGAGACCCAGTACTTC. It translates to CASPRGGETQYF.